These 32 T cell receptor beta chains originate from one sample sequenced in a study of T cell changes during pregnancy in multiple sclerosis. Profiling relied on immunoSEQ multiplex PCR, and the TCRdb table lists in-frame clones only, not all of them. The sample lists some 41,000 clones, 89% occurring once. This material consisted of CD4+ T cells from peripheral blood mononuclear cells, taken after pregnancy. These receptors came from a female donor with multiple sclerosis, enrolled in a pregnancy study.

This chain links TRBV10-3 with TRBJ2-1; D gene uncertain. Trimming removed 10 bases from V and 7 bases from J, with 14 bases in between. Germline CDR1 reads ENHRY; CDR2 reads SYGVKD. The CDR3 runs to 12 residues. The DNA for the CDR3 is TGTGCCACCCGCGTGTACGAGAATGAGCAGTTCTTC. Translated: CATRVYENEQFF.

The CDR3 reads CASSLGTYLHTEAFF. The CDR3 DNA follows: TGTGCCAGCAGCTTAGGCACTTACTTACACACTGAAGCTTTCTTT. The chain employs TRBV7-2 and TRBJ1-1; D unclear. Germline CDR1 is SGHTA and CDR2 is FQGNSA. V gave up 1 base and J gave up 3 bases, with 12 bases separating them. The CDR3 length is 15 residues. The variable domain in full, with the rest retrieved from reference TRBV7-2 and TRBJ1-1, is GAGVSQSPSNKVTEKGKDVELRCDPISGHTALYWYRQSLGQGLEFLIYFQGNSAPDKSGLPSDRFSAERTGGSVSTLTIQRTQQEDSAVYLCASSLGTYLHTEAFFGQGTRLTVV.

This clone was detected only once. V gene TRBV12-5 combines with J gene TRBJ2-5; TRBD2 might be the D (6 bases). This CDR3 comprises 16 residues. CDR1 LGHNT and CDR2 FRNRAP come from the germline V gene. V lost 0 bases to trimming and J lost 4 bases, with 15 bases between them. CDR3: CASGLVAGGIIETQYF. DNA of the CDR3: TGTGCTAGTGGTTTGGTAGCGGGTGGGATTATAGAGACCCAGTACTTC.

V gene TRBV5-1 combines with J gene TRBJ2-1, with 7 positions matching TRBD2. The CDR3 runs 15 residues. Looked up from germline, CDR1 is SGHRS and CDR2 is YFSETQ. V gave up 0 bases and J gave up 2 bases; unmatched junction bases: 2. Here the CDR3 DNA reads TGCGCCAGCAGCTTGGCGGGAGGTACCTACAATGAGCAGTTCTTC. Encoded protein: CASSLAGGTYNEQFF.

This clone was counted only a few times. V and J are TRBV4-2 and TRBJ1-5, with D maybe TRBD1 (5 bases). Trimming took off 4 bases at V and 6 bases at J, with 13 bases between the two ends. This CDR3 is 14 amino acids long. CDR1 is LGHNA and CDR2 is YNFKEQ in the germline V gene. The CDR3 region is CASSPLSGGQPQHF. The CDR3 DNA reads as TGTGCCAGCAGCCCGTTATCCGGGGGTCAGCCCCAGCATTTT.

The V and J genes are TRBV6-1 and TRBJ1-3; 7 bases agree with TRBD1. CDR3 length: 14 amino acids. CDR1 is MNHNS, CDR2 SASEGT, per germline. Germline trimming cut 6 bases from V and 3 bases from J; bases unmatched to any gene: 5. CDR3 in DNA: TGTGCCAGCAGACCGGGACAGTATGGAAACACCATATATTTT. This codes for CASRPGQYGNTIYF.

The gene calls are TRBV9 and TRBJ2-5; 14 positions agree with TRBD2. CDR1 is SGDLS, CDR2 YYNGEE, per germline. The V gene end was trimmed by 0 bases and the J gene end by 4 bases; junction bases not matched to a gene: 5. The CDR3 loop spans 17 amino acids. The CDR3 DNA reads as TGTGCCAGCAGCGTAGAGGGACTAGCGGGAGAGGGAGAGACCCAGTACTTC. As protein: CASSVEGLAGEGETQYF.

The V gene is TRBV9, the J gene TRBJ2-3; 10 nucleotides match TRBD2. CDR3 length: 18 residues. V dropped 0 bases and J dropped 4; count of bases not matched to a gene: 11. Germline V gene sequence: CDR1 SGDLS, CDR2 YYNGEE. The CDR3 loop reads CASSVEGGAGGLADTQYF. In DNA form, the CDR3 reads TGTGCCAGCAGCGTAGAGGGGGGAGCGGGAGGGCTGGCAGATACGCAGTATTTT. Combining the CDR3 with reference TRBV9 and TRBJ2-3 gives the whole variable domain DSGVTQTPKHLITATGQRVTLRCSPRSGDLSVYWYQQSLDQGLQFLIQYYNGEERAKGNILERFSAQQFPDLHSELNLSSLELGDSALYFCASSVEGGAGGLADTQYFGPGTRLTVL.

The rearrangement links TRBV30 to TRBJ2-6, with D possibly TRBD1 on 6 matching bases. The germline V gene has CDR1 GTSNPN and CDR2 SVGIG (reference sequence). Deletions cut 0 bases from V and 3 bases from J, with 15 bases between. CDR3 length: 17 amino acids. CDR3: CAWSVIQGWYGANVLTF. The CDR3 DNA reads TGTGCCTGGAGTGTTATACAGGGTTGGTATGGGGCCAACGTCCTGACTTTC. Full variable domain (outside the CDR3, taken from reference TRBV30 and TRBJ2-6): SQTIHQWPATLVQPVGSPLSLECTVEGTSNPNLYWYRQAAGRGLQLLFYSVGIGQISSEVPQNLSASRPQDRQFILSSKKLLLSDSGFYLCAWSVIQGWYGANVLTFGAGSRLTVL.

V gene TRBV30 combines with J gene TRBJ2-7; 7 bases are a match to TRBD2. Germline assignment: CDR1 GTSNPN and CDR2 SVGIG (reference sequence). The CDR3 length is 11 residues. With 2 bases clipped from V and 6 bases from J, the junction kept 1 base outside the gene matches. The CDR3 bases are TGTGCCTGGAGTTGGGGGGGCGAGCAGTACTTC. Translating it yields CAWSWGGEQYF. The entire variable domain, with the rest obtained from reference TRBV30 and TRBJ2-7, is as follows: SQTIHQWPATLVQPVGSPLSLECTVEGTSNPNLYWYRQAAGRGLQLLFYSVGIGQISSEVPQNLSASRPQDRQFILSSKKLLLSDSGFYLCAWSWGGEQYFGPGTRLTVT.

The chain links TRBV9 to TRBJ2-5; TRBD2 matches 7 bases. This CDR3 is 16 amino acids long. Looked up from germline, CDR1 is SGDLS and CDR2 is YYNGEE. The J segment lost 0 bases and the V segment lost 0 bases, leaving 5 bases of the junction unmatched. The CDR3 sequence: CASSVALGGYQETQYF. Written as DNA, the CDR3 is TGTGCCAGCAGCGTAGCCCTGGGGGGGTACCAAGAGACCCAGTACTTC. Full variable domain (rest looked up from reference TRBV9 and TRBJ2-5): DSGVTQTPKHLITATGQRVTLRCSPRSGDLSVYWYQQSLDQGLQFLIQYYNGEERAKGNILERFSAQQFPDLHSELNLSSLELGDSALYFCASSVALGGYQETQYFGPGTRLLVL.

In DNA, the CDR3 is TGTGCCAGCAGCGCCCCGGGACTAGCCTCCGAGCAGTACTTC. Translated, it gives CASSAPGLASEQYF. The rearrangement links TRBV2 to TRBJ2-7; 9 bases match TRBD2. Losses at the gene ends were 6 bases for V and 6 bases for J; bases not matched to a gene: 9. The CDR3 runs to 14 residues. Germline CDR1 and CDR2: SNHLY and FYNNEI.

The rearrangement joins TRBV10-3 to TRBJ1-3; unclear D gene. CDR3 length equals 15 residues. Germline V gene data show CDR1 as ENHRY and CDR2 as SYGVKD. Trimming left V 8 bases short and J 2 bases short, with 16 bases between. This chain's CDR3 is CAISAGLGPGNTIYF. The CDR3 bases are TGTGCCATCTCAGCAGGCCTGGGTCCTGGAAACACCATATATTTT.

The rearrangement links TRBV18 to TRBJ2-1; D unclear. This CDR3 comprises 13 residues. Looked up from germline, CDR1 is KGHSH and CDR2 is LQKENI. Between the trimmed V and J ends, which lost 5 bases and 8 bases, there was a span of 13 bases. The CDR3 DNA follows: TGTGCCAGCTCAGCCCATTCTACAGATGAGCAGTTCTTC. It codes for CASSAHSTDEQFF.

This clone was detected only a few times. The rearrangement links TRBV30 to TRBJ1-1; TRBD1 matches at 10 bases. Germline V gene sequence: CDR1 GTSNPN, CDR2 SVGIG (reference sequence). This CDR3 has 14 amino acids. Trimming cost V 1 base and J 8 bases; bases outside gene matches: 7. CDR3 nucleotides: TGTGCCTGGAGTGGACAGGGGGCTTTTAAGGAAGCTTTCTTT. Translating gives CAWSGQGAFKEAFF.

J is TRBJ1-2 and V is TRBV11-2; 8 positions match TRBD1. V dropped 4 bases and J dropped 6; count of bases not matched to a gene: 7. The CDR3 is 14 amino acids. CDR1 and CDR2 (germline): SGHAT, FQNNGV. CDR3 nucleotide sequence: TGTGCCAGCAGCTCCGCCGGACAGGGTCATGGCTACACCTTC. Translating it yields CASSSAGQGHGYTF. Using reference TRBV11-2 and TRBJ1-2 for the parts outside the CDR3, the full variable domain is EAGVAQSPRYKIIEKRQSVAFWCNPISGHATLYWYQQILGQGPKLLIQFQNNGVVDDSQLPKDRFSAERLKGVDSTLKIQPAKLEDSAVYLCASSSAGQGHGYTFGSGTRLTVV.

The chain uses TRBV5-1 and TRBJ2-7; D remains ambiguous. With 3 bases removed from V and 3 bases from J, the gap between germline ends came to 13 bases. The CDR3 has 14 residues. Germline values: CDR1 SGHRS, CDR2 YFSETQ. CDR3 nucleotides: TGCGCCAGCAGCTCGCGACCGGAGCGCTACGAGCAGTACTTC. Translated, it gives CASSSRPERYEQYF.

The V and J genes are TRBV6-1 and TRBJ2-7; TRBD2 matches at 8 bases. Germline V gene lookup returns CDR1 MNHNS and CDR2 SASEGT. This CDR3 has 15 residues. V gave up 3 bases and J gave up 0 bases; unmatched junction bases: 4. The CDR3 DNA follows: TGTGCCAGCAGTGAGTTAGCGGGGAGCTCCTACGAGCAGTACTTC. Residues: CASSELAGSSYEQYF.

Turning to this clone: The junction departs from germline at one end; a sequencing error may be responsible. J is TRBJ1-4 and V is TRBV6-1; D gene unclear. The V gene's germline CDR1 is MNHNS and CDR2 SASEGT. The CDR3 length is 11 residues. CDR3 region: CASSVNRVQLF. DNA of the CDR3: TGTGCCAGCAGTGTAAACCGGGTCCAGCTTTTT.

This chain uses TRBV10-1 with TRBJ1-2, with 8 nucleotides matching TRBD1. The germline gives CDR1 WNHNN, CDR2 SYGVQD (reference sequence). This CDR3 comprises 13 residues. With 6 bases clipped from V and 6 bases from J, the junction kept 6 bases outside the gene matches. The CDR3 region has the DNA TGCGCCAGCAGCCCGGACAGGGCGGATGGCTACACCTTC. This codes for CASSPDRADGYTF.

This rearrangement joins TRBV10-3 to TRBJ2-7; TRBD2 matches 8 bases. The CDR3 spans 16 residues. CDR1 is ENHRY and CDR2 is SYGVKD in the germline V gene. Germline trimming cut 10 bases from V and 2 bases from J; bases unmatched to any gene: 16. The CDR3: CATRPTLAGGTYEQYF. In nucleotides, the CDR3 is TGTGCCACGCGCCCTACGCTAGCGGGCGGGACCTACGAGCAGTACTTC.

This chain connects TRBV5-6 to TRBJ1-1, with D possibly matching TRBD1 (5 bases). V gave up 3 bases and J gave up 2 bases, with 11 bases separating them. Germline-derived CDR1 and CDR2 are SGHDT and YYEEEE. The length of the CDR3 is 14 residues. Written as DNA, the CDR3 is TGTGCCAGCAGCTGGGACTGGACAAACACTGAAGCTTTCTTT. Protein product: CASSWDWTNTEAFF.

CDR3 nucleotide sequence: TGTGCCAGTAGTATAGATTCGACAGGGTCGGCTAATGAAAAACTGTTTTTT. Translating it yields CASSIDSTGSANEKLFF. The genes are TRBV19 and TRBJ1-4; 7 bases fit TRBD1. Germline CDR1 LNHDA, CDR2 SQIVND (reference sequence). This CDR3 comprises 17 residues. V trimming: 0 bases; J trimming: 3 bases; junction bases outside the gene matches: 7.

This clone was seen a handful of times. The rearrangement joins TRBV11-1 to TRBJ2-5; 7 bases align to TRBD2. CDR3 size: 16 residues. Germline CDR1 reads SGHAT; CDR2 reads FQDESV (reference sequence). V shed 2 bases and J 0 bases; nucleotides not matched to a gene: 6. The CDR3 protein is CASSLLAVSYQETQYF. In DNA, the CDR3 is TGTGCCAGCAGCTTACTAGCGGTATCGTACCAAGAGACCCAGTACTTC.

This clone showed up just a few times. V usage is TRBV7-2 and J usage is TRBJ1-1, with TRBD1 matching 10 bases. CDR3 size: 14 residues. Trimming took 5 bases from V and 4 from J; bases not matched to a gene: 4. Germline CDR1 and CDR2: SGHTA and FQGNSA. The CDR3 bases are TGTGCCAGCAGCCGAGGACAGGGGGGCACTGAAGCTTTCTTT. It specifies CASSRGQGGTEAFF.

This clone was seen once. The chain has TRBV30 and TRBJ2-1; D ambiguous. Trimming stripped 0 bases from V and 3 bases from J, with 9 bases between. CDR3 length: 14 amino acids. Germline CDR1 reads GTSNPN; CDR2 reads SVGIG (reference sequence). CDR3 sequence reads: CAWSVQDFYNEQFF. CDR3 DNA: TGTGCCTGGAGTGTACAAGACTTCTACAATGAGCAGTTCTTC.

CDR3 loop: CASSLDRGRTYEQYF. The CDR3 coding sequence is TGTGCCAGCAGTTTGGACAGGGGGCGGACCTACGAGCAGTACTTC. The chain is built from TRBV28 and TRBJ2-7; 11 positions agree with TRBD1. The junction had 3 bases not matched to a gene; V was cut back by 3 bases and J by 2 bases. Germline values: CDR1 MDHEN, CDR2 SYDVKM. The CDR3 extends over 15 amino acids. Full variable domain (remainder filled in from reference TRBV28 and TRBJ2-7): DVKVTQSSRYLVKRTGEKVFLECVQDMDHENMFWYRQDPGLGLRLIYFSYDVKMKEKGDIPEGYSVSREKKERFSLILESASTNQTSMYLCASSLDRGRTYEQYFGPGTRLTVT.

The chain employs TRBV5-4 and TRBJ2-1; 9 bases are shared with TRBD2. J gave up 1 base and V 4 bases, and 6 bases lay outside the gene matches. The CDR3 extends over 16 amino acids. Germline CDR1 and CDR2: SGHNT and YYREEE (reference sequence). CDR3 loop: CASSGTTSGSYNEQFF. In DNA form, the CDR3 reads TGTGCCAGCAGCGGGACGACTAGCGGTTCCTACAATGAGCAGTTCTTC.

CDR3 residues: CASSISRVVQPQHF. The CDR3 DNA reads as TGTGCCAGTAGTATCTCCAGGGTAGTTCAGCCCCAGCATTTT. V gene TRBV19 combines with J gene TRBJ1-5, with D possibly TRBD1 on 5 matching bases. Germline lookup yields CDR1 LNHDA and CDR2 SQIVND (reference sequence). V lost 3 bases and J lost 6, with 12 bases in between. This CDR3 is 14 amino acids long.

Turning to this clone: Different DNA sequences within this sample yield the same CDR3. The CDR3 DNA sequence: TGCGCCAGCAGCTTGGGGGGGACAGGGTCCTACGAGCAGTACTTC. The encoded protein is CASSLGGTGSYEQYF. The chain joins TRBV5-1 to TRBJ2-7; 9 bases map to TRBD1. The CDR3 loop spans 15 amino acids. With V trimmed by 0 bases and J by 1 base, 2 bases remained unmatched. Per the germline V gene, CDR1 is SGHRS and CDR2 is YFSETQ.

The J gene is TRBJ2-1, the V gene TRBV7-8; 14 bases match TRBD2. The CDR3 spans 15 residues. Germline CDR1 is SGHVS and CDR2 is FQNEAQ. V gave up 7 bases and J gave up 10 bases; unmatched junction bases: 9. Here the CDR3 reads CASTLGTSGSREQFF. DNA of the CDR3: TGTGCCAGCACCCTGGGGACTAGCGGGAGTCGGGAGCAGTTCTTC.

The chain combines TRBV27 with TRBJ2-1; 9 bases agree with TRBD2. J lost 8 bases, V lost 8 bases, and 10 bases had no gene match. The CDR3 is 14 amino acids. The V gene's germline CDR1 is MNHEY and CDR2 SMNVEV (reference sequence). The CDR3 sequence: CASGLGLATYEQFF. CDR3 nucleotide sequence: TGTGCCAGCGGCCTGGGACTAGCCACGTATGAGCAGTTCTTC.